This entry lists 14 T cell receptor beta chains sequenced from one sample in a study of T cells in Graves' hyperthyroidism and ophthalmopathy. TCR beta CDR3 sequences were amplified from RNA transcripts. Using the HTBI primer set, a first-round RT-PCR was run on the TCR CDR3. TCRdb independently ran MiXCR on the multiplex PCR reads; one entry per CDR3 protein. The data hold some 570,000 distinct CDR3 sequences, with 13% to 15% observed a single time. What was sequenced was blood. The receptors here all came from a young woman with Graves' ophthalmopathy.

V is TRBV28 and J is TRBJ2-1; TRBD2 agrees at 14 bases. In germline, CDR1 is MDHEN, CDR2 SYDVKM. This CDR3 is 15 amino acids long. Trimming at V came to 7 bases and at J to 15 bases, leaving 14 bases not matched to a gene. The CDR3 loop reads CASISTGLAGAGGFF. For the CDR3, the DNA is TGTGCCAGCATTTCGACGGGACTAGCGGGAGCCGGGGGGTTCTTC.

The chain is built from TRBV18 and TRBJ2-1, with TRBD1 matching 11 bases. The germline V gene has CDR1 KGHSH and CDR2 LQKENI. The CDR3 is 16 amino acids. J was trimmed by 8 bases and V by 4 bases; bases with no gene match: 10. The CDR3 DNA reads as TGTGCCAGCTCACTTGCCCCGGGACAGGGGGAAGATGAGCAGTTCTTC. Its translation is CASSLAPGQGEDEQFF.

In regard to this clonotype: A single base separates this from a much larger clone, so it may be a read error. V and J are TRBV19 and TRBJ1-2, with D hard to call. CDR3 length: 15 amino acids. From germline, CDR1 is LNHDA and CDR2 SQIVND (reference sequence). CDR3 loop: CVSSIAADGLYGYTF. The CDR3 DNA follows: TGTGTCAGTAGTATAGCTGCGGACGGATTATATGGCTACACCTTC.

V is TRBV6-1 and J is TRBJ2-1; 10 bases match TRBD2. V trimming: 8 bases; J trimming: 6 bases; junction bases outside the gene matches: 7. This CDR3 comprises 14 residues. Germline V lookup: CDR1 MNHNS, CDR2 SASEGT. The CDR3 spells CASAPGTSVNEQFF. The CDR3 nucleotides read TGTGCCAGCGCCCCCGGGACTAGCGTCAATGAGCAGTTCTTC.

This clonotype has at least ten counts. The CDR3 here is CASSETDGSHTEAFF. CDR3 coding DNA: TGTGCCAGCAGCGAGACGGACGGAAGCCACACTGAAGCTTTCTTT. V usage is TRBV9 and J usage is TRBJ1-1, with D unclear. Germline CDR1 SGDLS, CDR2 YYNGEE. CDR3 size: 15 residues. V was shortened by 3 bases and J by 3 bases, with 15 bases between the two germline ends.

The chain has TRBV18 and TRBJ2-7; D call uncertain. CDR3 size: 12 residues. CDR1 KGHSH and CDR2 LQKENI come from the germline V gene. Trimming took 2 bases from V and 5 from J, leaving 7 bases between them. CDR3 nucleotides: TGTGCCAGCTCACCATTCGAGGACGAGCAGTACTTC. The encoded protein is CASSPFEDEQYF.

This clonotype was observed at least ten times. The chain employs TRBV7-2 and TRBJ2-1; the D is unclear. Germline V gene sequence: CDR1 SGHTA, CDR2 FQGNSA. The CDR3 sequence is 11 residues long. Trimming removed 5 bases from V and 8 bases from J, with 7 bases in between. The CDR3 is CASSLPHEQFF. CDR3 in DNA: TGTGCCAGCAGCCTCCCCCATGAGCAGTTCTTC.

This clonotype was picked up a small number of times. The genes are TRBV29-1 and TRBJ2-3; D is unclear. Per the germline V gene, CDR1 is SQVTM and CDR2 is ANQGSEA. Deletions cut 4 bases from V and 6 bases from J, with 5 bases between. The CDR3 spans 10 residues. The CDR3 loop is CSVVSDTQYF. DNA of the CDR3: TGCAGCGTTGTTTCGGATACGCAGTATTTT.

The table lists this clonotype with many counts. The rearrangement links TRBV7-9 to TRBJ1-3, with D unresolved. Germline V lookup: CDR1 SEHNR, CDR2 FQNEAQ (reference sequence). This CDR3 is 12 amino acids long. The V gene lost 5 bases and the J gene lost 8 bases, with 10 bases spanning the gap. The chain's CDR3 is CASSPRRDTIYF. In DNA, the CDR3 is TGTGCCAGCAGCCCAAGGAGAGACACCATATATTTT.

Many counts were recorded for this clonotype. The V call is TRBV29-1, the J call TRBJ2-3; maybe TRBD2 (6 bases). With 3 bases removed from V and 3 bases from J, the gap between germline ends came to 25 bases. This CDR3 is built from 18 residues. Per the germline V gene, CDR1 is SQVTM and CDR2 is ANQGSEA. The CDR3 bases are TGCAGCGTTGAGTGGTGGAGGGTGCGGTCCCACAGTACAGATACGCAGTATTTT. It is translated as CSVEWWRVRSHSTDTQYF.

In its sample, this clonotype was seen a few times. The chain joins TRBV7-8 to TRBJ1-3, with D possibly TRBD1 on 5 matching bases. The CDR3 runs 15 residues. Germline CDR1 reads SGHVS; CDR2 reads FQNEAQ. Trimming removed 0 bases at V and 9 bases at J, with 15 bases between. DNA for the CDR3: TGTGCCAGCAGCTTAGCGATTGGAGGGGATATCACCATATATTTT. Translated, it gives CASSLAIGGDITIYF.

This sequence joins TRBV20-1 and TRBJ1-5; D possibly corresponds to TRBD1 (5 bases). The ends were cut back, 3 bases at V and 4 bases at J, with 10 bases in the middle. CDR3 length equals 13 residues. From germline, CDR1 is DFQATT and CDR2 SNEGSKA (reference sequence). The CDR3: CSASGGENQPQHF. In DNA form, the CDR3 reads TGCAGTGCTAGTGGAGGGGAGAATCAGCCCCAGCATTTT.

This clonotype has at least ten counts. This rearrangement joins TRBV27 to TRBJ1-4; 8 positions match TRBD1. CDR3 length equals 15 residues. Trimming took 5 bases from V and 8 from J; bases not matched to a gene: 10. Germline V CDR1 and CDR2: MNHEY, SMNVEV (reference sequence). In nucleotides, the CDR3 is TGTGCCAGCAGTCCGCAGACAGGGGCGCGCGAAAAACTGTTTTTT. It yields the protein CASSPQTGAREKLFF. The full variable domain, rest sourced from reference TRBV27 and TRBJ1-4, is EAQVTQNPRYLITVTGKKLTVTCSQNMNHEYMSWYRQDPGLGLRQIYYSMNVEVTDKGDVPEGYKVSRKEKRNFPLILESPSPNQTSLYFCASSPQTGAREKLFFGSGTQLSVL.

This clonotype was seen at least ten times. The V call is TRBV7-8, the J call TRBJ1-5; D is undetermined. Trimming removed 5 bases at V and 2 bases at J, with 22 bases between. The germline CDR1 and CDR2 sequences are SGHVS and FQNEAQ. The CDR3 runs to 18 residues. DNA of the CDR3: TGTGCCAGCAGCCGTAGGCCCCCGTCCTTACAGCGCAATCAGCCCCAGCATTTT. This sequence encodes CASSRRPPSLQRNQPQHF. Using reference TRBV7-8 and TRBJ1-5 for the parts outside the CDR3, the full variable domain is GAGVSQSPRYKVAKRGQDVALRCDPISGHVSLFWYQQALGQGPEFLTYFQNEAQLDKSGLPSDRFFAERPEGSVSTLKIQRTQQEDSAVYLCASSRRPPSLQRNQPQHFGDGTRLSIL.